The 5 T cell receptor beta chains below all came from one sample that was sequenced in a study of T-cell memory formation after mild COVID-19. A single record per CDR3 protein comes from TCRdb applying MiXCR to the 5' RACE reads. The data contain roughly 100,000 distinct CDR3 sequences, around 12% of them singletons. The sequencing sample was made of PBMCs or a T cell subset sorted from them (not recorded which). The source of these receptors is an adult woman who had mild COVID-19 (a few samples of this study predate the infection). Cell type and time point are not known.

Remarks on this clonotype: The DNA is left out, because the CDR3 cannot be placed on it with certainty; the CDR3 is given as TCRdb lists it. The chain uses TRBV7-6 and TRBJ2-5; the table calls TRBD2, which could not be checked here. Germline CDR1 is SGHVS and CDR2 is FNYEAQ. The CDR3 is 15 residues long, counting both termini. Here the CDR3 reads CASSFGNGLQETQYF.

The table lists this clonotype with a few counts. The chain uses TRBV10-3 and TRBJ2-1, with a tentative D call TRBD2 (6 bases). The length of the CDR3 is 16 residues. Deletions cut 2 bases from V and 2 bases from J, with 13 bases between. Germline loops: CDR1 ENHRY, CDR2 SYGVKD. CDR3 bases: TGTGCCATCAGTGAGACGCAGCCGGGGGCCTACAATGAGCAGTTCTTC. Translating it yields CAISETQPGAYNEQFF.

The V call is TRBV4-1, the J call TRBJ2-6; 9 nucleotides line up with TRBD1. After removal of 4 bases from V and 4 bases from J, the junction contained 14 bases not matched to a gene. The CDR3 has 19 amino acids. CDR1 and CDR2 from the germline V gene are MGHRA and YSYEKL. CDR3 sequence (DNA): TGCGCCAGCAGCCGTCCGGGACAGGGTGAAGTAGCGGGGGCCAACGTCCTGACTTTC. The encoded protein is CASSRPGQGEVAGANVLTF.

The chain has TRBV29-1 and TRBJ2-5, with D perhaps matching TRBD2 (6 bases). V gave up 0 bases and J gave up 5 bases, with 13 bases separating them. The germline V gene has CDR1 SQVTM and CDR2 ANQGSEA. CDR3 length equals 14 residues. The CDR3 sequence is CSVEDAGMVETQYF. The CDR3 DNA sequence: TGCAGCGTTGAAGATGCGGGGATGGTGGAGACCCAGTACTTC.

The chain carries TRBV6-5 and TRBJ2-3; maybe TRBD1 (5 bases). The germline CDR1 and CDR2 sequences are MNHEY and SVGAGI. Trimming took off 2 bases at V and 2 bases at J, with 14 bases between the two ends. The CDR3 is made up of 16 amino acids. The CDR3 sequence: CASSYGQGLVTDTQYF. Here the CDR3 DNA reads TGTGCCAGCAGTTACGGGCAGGGCCTCGTCACAGATACGCAGTATTTT.